The 31 T cell receptor beta chains below all came from one sample that was sequenced in a study of T cell changes during pregnancy in multiple sclerosis. The table came from immunoSEQ multiplex PCR; TCRdb's copy has only in-frame clones and leaves some out. The table includes 65,000 to 75,000 clones, 92% detected once. The sequencing here drew on CD8+ T cells from peripheral blood mononuclear cells, taken in the third trimester of pregnancy. The receptors derive from a female donor in good health, enrolled as a control in a pregnancy study.

The CDR3 reads CASRPGDSHLEQYF. CDR3 sequence (DNA): TGTGCCAGCCGGCCCGGGGACTCCCACTTGGAGCAGTACTTC. V usage is TRBV7-9 and J usage is TRBJ2-7; D might be TRBD2 (6 bases). CDR1 is SEHNR and CDR2 is FQNEAQ in the germline V gene (reference sequence). The CDR3 runs 14 residues. Between the trimmed V and J ends, which lost 8 bases and 7 bases, there was a span of 21 bases.

The chain uses TRBV4-1 and TRBJ2-7; TRBD1 is a possible D gene (5 bases). The CDR3 covers 15 residues. The V and J ends lost 1 base and 7 bases respectively, with 17 bases between them. The germline gives CDR1 MGHRA, CDR2 YSYEKL. The CDR3 region has the DNA TGCGCCAGCAGCCAAGTTTCGACAGTTGCTTCGGAGCAGTACTTC. Amino acid sequence: CASSQVSTVASEQYF.

V usage is TRBV30 and J usage is TRBJ1-4; possible D gene TRBD1, 5 bases. This CDR3 has 19 amino acids. Trimming took off 0 bases at V and 1 base at J, with 21 bases between the two ends. From germline, CDR1 is GTSNPN and CDR2 SVGIG (reference sequence). The CDR3, as DNA: TGTGCCTGGAGTGTACTGGCGGGGCAGAACGACGGAACTAATGAAAAACTGTTTTTT. Translated: CAWSVLAGQNDGTNEKLFF.

The J gene is TRBJ2-2, the V gene TRBV5-4, with 8 bases identical to TRBD2. Germline assignment: CDR1 SGHNT and CDR2 YYREEE (reference sequence). The junction had 6 bases not matched to a gene; V was cut back by 0 bases and J by 5 bases. This CDR3 has 16 residues. As DNA, the CDR3 is TGTGCCAGCAGCTTGGGACGAGCGGGGGTTACCGGGGAGCTGTTTTTT. Translated: CASSLGRAGVTGELFF.

V is TRBV4-2 and J is TRBJ1-5, with unresolved D. V dropped 1 base and J dropped 0 bases, with 13 bases sitting between them. Germline V gene lookup returns CDR1 LGHNA and CDR2 YNFKEQ. The CDR3 loop spans 17 amino acids. The CDR3 reads CASSQGWAAYSNQPQHF. The DNA for the CDR3 is TGTGCCAGCAGCCAAGGATGGGCAGCTTATAGCAATCAGCCCCAGCATTTT.

This clone was seen once. The V and J genes are TRBV7-2 and TRBJ2-7, with 13 bases matching TRBD2. V shed 5 bases, J shed 4 bases, and the junction held 8 bases outside the gene matches. Germline CDR1 is SGHTA and CDR2 is FQGNSA. CDR3 size: 16 residues. The CDR3 loop reads CASSPVGTSGNYEQYF. CDR3 nucleotides: TGTGCCAGCAGCCCAGTGGGGACTAGCGGGAATTACGAGCAGTACTTC.

V is TRBV19 and J is TRBJ1-2, with TRBD1 as a possible D gene (5 bases). The V end lost 4 bases, the J end lost 6 bases, and 12 bases lay between the germline ends. Germline V gene data show CDR1 as LNHDA and CDR2 as SQIVND (reference sequence). CDR3 length: 13 residues. The CDR3 reads CASSTQVGDGYTF. The CDR3 DNA reads as TGTGCCAGTAGTACACAGGTGGGCGATGGCTACACCTTC.

This chain uses TRBV19 with TRBJ2-1, with D maybe TRBD2 (6 bases). V was clipped by 3 bases and J by 4 bases, with 19 bases between them. The germline gives CDR1 LNHDA, CDR2 SQIVND (reference sequence). The CDR3 has 17 residues. CDR3 region: CASSIRRGGVPYNEQFF. DNA of the CDR3: TGTGCCAGTAGTATCCGTCGGGGCGGGGTGCCTTACAATGAGCAGTTCTTC.

The chain is built from TRBV6-5 and TRBJ1-1; D unresolved. V lost 6 bases, J lost 8 bases, and 10 bases lay in between. The CDR3 is made up of 11 amino acids. Germline V gene sequence: CDR1 MNHEY, CDR2 SVGAGI. CDR3 in DNA: TGTGCCAGCAGCTCCAACAGAGAAGCTTTCTTT. This encodes CASSSNREAFF.

The chain links TRBV6-6 to TRBJ1-1; D ambiguous. Germline CDR1 reads MNHNY; CDR2 reads SVGAGI (reference sequence). V lost 2 bases, J lost 3 bases, and 4 bases lay in between. CDR3 length: 12 amino acids. CDR3 protein: CASSYADTEAFF. The CDR3 DNA reads TGTGCCAGCAGTTACGCGGACACTGAAGCTTTCTTT.

The chain links TRBV15 to TRBJ1-1; 8 bases agree with TRBD1. The V segment lost 6 bases and the J segment 2 bases; nucleotides outside the gene matches: 14. In germline, CDR1 is LNHNV, CDR2 YYDKDF (reference sequence). The CDR3 totals 17 residues. The CDR3 region is CATSFGQGPPRNTEAFF. The CDR3, as DNA: TGTGCCACCAGTTTCGGACAGGGCCCCCCGCGCAACACTGAAGCTTTCTTT.

This clone occurred once. The chain links TRBV23-1 to TRBJ1-6, with D unclear. TRBV23-1 is identified as an open reading frame with a role that is uncertain. The CDR3 extends over 17 amino acids. V was clipped by 0 bases and J by 10 bases, with 19 bases between them. The chain's CDR3 is CASSQSEEARSGSPLHF. In nucleotides, the CDR3 is TGCGCCAGCAGTCAATCGGAAGAGGCCCGATCTGGGTCACCCCTCCACTTT.

The chain links TRBV5-6 to TRBJ1-5; perhaps TRBD1 as D (5 bases). The V end was cut by 3 bases, the J end by 7 bases, with 8 bases between. Germline V lookup: CDR1 SGHDT, CDR2 YYEEEE. The CDR3 is 12 amino acids. CDR3 residues: CASSSGPQPQHF. Written as DNA, the CDR3 is TGTGCCAGCAGCTCAGGGCCCCAGCCCCAGCATTTT. The full variable domain, its missing parts supplied by reference TRBV5-6 and TRBJ1-5, is DAGVTQSPTHLIKTRGQQVTLRCSPKSGHDTVSWYQQALGQGPQFIFQYYEEEERQRGNFPDRFSGHQFPNYSSELNVNALLLGDSALYLCASSSGPQPQHFGDGTRLSIL.

The rearrangement links TRBV27 to TRBJ2-6; maybe TRBD1 (6 bases). The germline V gene has CDR1 MNHEY and CDR2 SMNVEV (reference sequence). CDR3 length: 15 residues. V lost 4 bases and J lost 0, with 7 bases in between. CDR3 protein: CASSYRDSGANVLTF. The CDR3 bases are TGTGCCAGCAGTTACAGGGACTCTGGGGCCAACGTCCTGACTTTC.

This clone was observed a single time. V is TRBV19 and J is TRBJ2-5; 9 nucleotides align to TRBD2. The CDR3 totals 15 residues. Germline V gives CDR1 LNHDA, CDR2 SQIVND (reference sequence). V gave up 4 bases and J gave up 4 bases; unmatched junction bases: 7. The CDR3, as DNA: TGTGCCAGTAGTACTCTAGCGGGGACATCAGAGACCCAGTACTTC. Translating it yields CASSTLAGTSETQYF.

The J gene is TRBJ1-2, the V gene TRBV5-6; 9 positions agree with TRBD1. Losses at the gene ends were 4 bases for V and 3 bases for J; bases not matched to a gene: 4. Per germline, CDR1 SGHDT and CDR2 YYEEEE. The CDR3 extends over 14 amino acids. CDR3: CASSGTGNYYGYTF. CDR3 bases: TGTGCCAGCAGCGGGACAGGGAATTACTATGGCTACACCTTC.

The chain uses TRBV7-7 and TRBJ1-4; D is ambiguous. Germline V gives CDR1 SSHAT, CDR2 FNYEAQ (reference sequence). V was clipped by 1 base and J by 7 bases, with 16 bases between them. The CDR3 totals 16 residues. Written as DNA, the CDR3 is TGTGCCAGCAGCTTAGGGAGTCGGCAGTATATTGAAAAACTGTTTTTT. Its protein is CASSLGSRQYIEKLFF. Complete variable domain (other parts from reference TRBV7-7 and TRBJ1-4): GAGVSQSPRYKVTKRGQDVTLRCDPISSHATLYWYQQALGQGPEFLTYFNYEAQPDKSGLPSDRFSAERPEGSISTLTIQRTEQRDSAMYRCASSLGSRQYIEKLFFGSGTQLSVL.

This chain connects TRBV9 to TRBJ1-2, with 8 nucleotides matching TRBD1. J gave up 4 bases and V 4 bases, and 9 bases lay outside the gene matches. The CDR3 loop spans 15 amino acids. Germline CDR1 SGDLS, CDR2 YYNGEE. For the CDR3, the DNA is TGTGCCAGCAGCCTGGGACAGGCGCAGCTCTATGGCTACACCTTC. This translates into CASSLGQAQLYGYTF.

The CDR3 DNA sequence: TGTGCCAGCACGGAAGGGACAGCCTACAATGAGCAGTTCTTC. Translated, it gives CASTEGTAYNEQFF. The J gene is TRBJ2-1, the V gene TRBV6-1; 7 nucleotides align to TRBD1. The CDR3 sequence is 14 residues long. CDR1 and CDR2 from the germline V gene are MNHNS and SASEGT. After removal of 7 bases from V and 2 bases from J, the junction contained 5 bases not matched to a gene.

This chain connects TRBV4-1 to TRBJ2-1; the match to TRBD2 covers 10 bases. The CDR3 runs to 16 residues. Germline loops: CDR1 MGHRA, CDR2 YSYEKL. After removal of 4 bases from V and 4 bases from J, the junction contained 7 bases not matched to a gene. The CDR3 region is CASSLRTSGAYNEQFF. CDR3 DNA sequence: TGCGCCAGCAGCCTTCGGACTAGCGGCGCATACAATGAGCAGTTCTTC.

The count of this clone is one. The chain carries TRBV7-6 and TRBJ2-7, with TRBD1 matching over 8 bases. The junction had 12 bases not matched to a gene; V was cut back by 5 bases and J by 3 bases. Germline V gene lookup returns CDR1 SGHVS and CDR2 FNYEAQ. This CDR3 comprises 16 residues. DNA of the CDR3: TGTGCCAGCAGCGGCCTGGGGGGACAGGTAAACTACGAGCAGTACTTC. Translation: CASSGLGGQVNYEQYF. The full variable domain, its missing parts supplied by reference TRBV7-6 and TRBJ2-7, is GAGVSQSPRYKVTKRGQDVALRCDPISGHVSLYWYRQALGQGPEFLTYFNYEAQQDKSGLPNDRFSAERPEGSISTLTIQRTEQRDSAMYRCASSGLGGQVNYEQYFGPGTRLTVT.

This chain links TRBV6-5 with TRBJ2-3, with D unclear. The CDR3 contains 15 residues. Germline CDR1 MNHEY, CDR2 SVGAGI. The V end lost 4 bases, the J end lost 1 base, and 12 bases lay between the germline ends. The CDR3 is CASSFALRGTDTQYF. For the CDR3, the DNA is TGTGCCAGCAGTTTTGCCCTCCGGGGCACAGATACGCAGTATTTT.

The J gene is TRBJ1-2, the V gene TRBV18, with 12 positions matching TRBD1. CDR1 is KGHSH, CDR2 LQKENI, per germline. The CDR3 has 19 amino acids. Trimming at V came to 3 bases and at J to 1 base, leaving 12 bases not matched to a gene. For the CDR3, the DNA is TGTGCCAGCTCACCGTTCCGGGACAGGGGGCCTCGGGATAACTATGGCTACACCTTC. Protein product: CASSPFRDRGPRDNYGYTF. The complete variable domain, with remaining parts taken from reference TRBV18 and TRBJ1-2, reads NAGVMQNPRHLVRRRGQEARLRCSPMKGHSHVYWYRQLPEEGLKFMVYLQKENIIDESGMPKERFSAEFPKEGPSILRIQQVVRGDSAAYFCASSPFRDRGPRDNYGYTFGSGTRLTVV.

The genes are TRBV27 and TRBJ2-5; D not resolved. The length of the CDR3 is 12 residues. The V and J ends lost 1 base and 4 bases respectively, with 4 bases between them. Germline V gene sequence: CDR1 MNHEY, CDR2 SMNVEV (reference sequence). The CDR3 here is CASSLYGETQYF. CDR3 in DNA: TGTGCCAGCAGTTTATACGGAGAGACCCAGTACTTC.

This clone has more than one count but fewer than ten. The genes are TRBV30 and TRBJ1-1; D ambiguous. This CDR3 comprises 14 residues. The V gene's germline CDR1 is GTSNPN and CDR2 SVGIG (reference sequence). V was trimmed by 3 bases and J by 4 bases, leaving 15 bases between them. The CDR3 protein is CAWSEVGVGTEAFF. The CDR3 nucleotides are TGTGCCTGGAGCGAGGTCGGGGTTGGCACTGAAGCTTTCTTT.

The V call is TRBV2, the J call TRBJ1-1; D not resolved. V was pared by 6 bases and J by 0 bases, with 14 bases between. The length of the CDR3 is 15 residues. The germline gives CDR1 SNHLY, CDR2 FYNNEI. The CDR3: CASSAAEGMNTEAFF. CDR3 sequence (DNA): TGTGCCAGCAGCGCCGCGGAGGGTATGAACACTGAAGCTTTCTTT.

The chain combines TRBV7-8 with TRBJ1-2, with TRBD1 as a possible D gene (6 bases). Germline V gives CDR1 SGHVS, CDR2 FQNEAQ. The CDR3 loop spans 18 amino acids. Trimming pared 4 bases from V and 4 bases from J, leaving 25 bases between. This chain's CDR3 is CASSSPTGLATPLYGYTF. CDR3 bases: TGTGCCAGCAGCTCTCCTACAGGGTTGGCCACACCACTCTATGGCTACACCTTC. Filled out from reference TRBV7-8 and TRBJ1-2, the complete variable domain reads GAGVSQSPRYKVAKRGQDVALRCDPISGHVSLFWYQQALGQGPEFLTYFQNEAQLDKSGLPSDRFFAERPEGSVSTLKIQRTQQEDSAVYLCASSSPTGLATPLYGYTFGSGTRLTVV.

The rearrangement uses TRBV15 and TRBJ1-2; D not certain. Trimming left V 1 base short and J 2 bases short, with 11 bases between. This CDR3 contains 15 residues. From germline, CDR1 is LNHNV and CDR2 YYDKDF (reference sequence). The CDR3 spells CATSRATTGNYGYTF. The CDR3 region has the DNA TGTGCCACCAGCAGAGCGACGACGGGAAACTATGGCTACACCTTC.

The chain recombines TRBV7-6 with TRBJ2-7; 9 bases align to TRBD1. J was trimmed by 10 bases and V by 5 bases; bases with no gene match: 15. The CDR3 totals 15 residues. Germline V gene sequence: CDR1 SGHVS, CDR2 FNYEAQ. CDR3 sequence: CASSPRTGDLIDQYF. The CDR3 region has the DNA TGTGCCAGCAGCCCCCGGACAGGGGATCTAATCGATCAGTACTTC.

The chain employs TRBV15 and TRBJ2-7; 10 bases align to TRBD1. The length of the CDR3 is 14 residues. V dropped 1 base and J dropped 4; count of bases not matched to a gene: 1. Looked up from germline, CDR1 is LNHNV and CDR2 is YYDKDF (reference sequence). In DNA form, the CDR3 reads TGTGCCACCAGCAGAGGGGGACAGGGGTACGAGCAGTACTTC. Translated: CATSRGGQGYEQYF.

The rearrangement links TRBV6-4 to TRBJ1-2; possible D gene TRBD1, 6 bases. The germline V gene has CDR1 MRHNA and CDR2 SNTAGT. V was clipped by 3 bases and J by 8 bases, with 16 bases between them. This CDR3 has 14 residues. CDR3 DNA: TGTGCCAGCAGTGATTCCGGGGGGGCGACCGGCTACACCTTC. It yields the protein CASSDSGGATGYTF.